A single sample is the source of the 21 T cell receptor beta chains below, sequenced in a study of shared clonotypes between healthy human individuals. The naive CD8 subset, CD45RO-negative cells positively selected for CCR7, excluded terminally differentiated effector memory CD45RA+ cells. Only in-frame clones appear in the TCRdb table, and some are missing; sequencing was by immunoSEQ multiplex PCR. This table holds over 2,000,000 clones, 93% found once. The sequencing sample was made of naive CD8+ T cells from PBMCs. The receptor source for this set is a man younger than 30 in good health. Some clones in this sample may be carry-over from other donors' samples.

The chain carries TRBV9 and TRBJ2-6; D gene uncertain. With 5 bases removed from V and 4 bases from J, the gap between germline ends came to 7 bases. This CDR3 has 13 residues. Germline-derived CDR1 and CDR2 are SGDLS and YYNGEE. CDR3 sequence reads: CASRQAGANVLTF. For the CDR3, the DNA is TGTGCCAGCAGGCAGGCAGGGGCCAACGTCCTGACTTTC.

V and J are TRBV19 and TRBJ1-1, with a tentative D call TRBD1 (6 bases). Per the germline V gene, CDR1 is LNHDA and CDR2 is SQIVND (reference sequence). V was cut by 1 base and J by 0 bases, with 12 bases left in between. CDR3 length equals 16 residues. The CDR3 bases are TGTGCCAGTAGTATAGTGGGGGGGCGAGTGAACACTGAAGCTTTCTTT. Protein sequence: CASSIVGGRVNTEAFF.

Notes on this clone: The junction and the germline gene differ at one end; a read error may be behind it. The chain uses TRBV7-8 and TRBJ2-3, with a tentative D call TRBD2 (6 bases). The germline V gene has CDR1 SGHVS and CDR2 FQNEAQ. CDR3 length equals 15 residues. CDR3 bases: TGTGCCAGCAGCGGCCGGGACTGGGGCACCGATACGCAGTATTTT. Amino acid sequence: CASSGRDWGTDTQYF.

The chain carries TRBV5-6 and TRBJ1-2; D not certain. Per the germline V gene, CDR1 is SGHDT and CDR2 is YYEEEE. V lost 0 bases and J 10 bases, leaving 10 bases between the germline ends. The CDR3 consists of 12 residues. CDR3 sequence reads: CASSLGPDFYTF. The CDR3, as DNA: TGTGCCAGCAGCTTGGGGCCTGACTTCTACACCTTC.

This chain links TRBV9 with TRBJ1-6, with TRBD1 matching 8 bases. Trimming removed 0 bases from V and 10 bases from J; junction bases left unmatched: 6. Per the germline V gene, CDR1 is SGDLS and CDR2 is YYNGEE. This CDR3 region has 15 residues. For the CDR3, the DNA is TGTGCCAGCAGCGTAGGTGGGACAGGCGCCTCACCCCTCCACTTT. Translating it yields CASSVGGTGASPLHF. The full variable domain, with the rest looked up from reference TRBV9 and TRBJ1-6, is DSGVTQTPKHLITATGQRVTLRCSPRSGDLSVYWYQQSLDQGLQFLIQYYNGEERAKGNILERFSAQQFPDLHSELNLSSLELGDSALYFCASSVGGTGASPLHFGNGTRLTVT.

The J gene is TRBJ1-3, the V gene TRBV12-2; the DNA was not used to check the table's D call, TRBD1. TRBV12-2 is designated a pseudogene. The CDR3 totals 14 residues. The CDR3 reads CASRSRNSGNTIYF. The CDR3 region has the DNA TGTGCAAGTCGCTCCAGAAACTCTGGAAACACCATATATTTT.

V is TRBV15 and J is TRBJ2-7; 8 bases fit TRBD1. Unmatched junction bases numbered 5, after V lost 1 base and J lost 6 bases. The CDR3 totals 14 residues. Germline values: CDR1 LNHNV, CDR2 YYDKDF (reference sequence). The CDR3 coding sequence is TGTGCCACCAGCAGAGCCCGGACAGGGACCGAGCAGTACTTC. Amino acids: CATSRARTGTEQYF.

V and J are TRBV5-4 and TRBJ2-5; TRBD2 is a possible D gene (6 bases). Germline V gives CDR1 SGHNT, CDR2 YYREEE (reference sequence). Trimming shortened V by 10 bases and J by 0 bases, and 10 bases separated the two germline ends. The CDR3 is 12 residues long. This chain's CDR3 is CAGGADQETQYF. The CDR3 DNA reads as TGTGCCGGAGGGGCCGACCAAGAGACCCAGTACTTC.

The rearrangement uses TRBV9 and TRBJ2-1; 15 bases are shared with TRBD2. V shed 0 bases and J 7 bases; nucleotides not matched to a gene: 5. In germline, CDR1 is SGDLS, CDR2 YYNGEE. The length of the CDR3 is 17 residues. CDR3 DNA: TGTGCCAGCAGCGTAGAGGGGACTAGCGGGAGGAGGAATGAGCAGTTCTTC. This encodes CASSVEGTSGRRNEQFF.

V usage is TRBV2 and J usage is TRBJ2-5, with no clear D. The CDR3 extends over 11 amino acids. The germline gives CDR1 SNHLY, CDR2 FYNNEI. The V and J ends lost 5 bases and 5 bases respectively, with 6 bases between them. CDR3 nucleotides: TGTGCCAGCAGTTTTTCTGAGACCCAGTACTTC. Protein sequence: CASSFSETQYF.

The chain recombines TRBV28 with TRBJ1-2; TRBD1 might be the D (6 bases). Germline V CDR1 and CDR2: MDHEN, SYDVKM. Between the trimmed V and J ends, which lost 6 bases and 4 bases, there was a span of 12 bases. The CDR3 loop spans 13 amino acids. The CDR3 nucleotides read TGTGCCAGCAGGACCCGACAGGCCTATGGCTACACCTTC. Translated, it gives CASRTRQAYGYTF.

V gene TRBV11-2 combines with J gene TRBJ2-1; no clear D gene. This CDR3 is 16 amino acids long. Per the germline V gene, CDR1 is SGHAT and CDR2 is FQNNGV. Trimming removed 1 base at V and 0 bases at J, with 10 bases between. The CDR3 DNA sequence: TGTGCCAGCAGCTTAGTCCCAATTAGCTCCTACAATGAGCAGTTCTTC. Protein: CASSLVPISSYNEQFF. Drawing the rest from reference TRBV11-2 and TRBJ2-1, the complete variable domain is EAGVAQSPRYKIIEKRQSVAFWCNPISGHATLYWYQQILGQGPKLLIQFQNNGVVDDSQLPKDRFSAERLKGVDSTLKIQPAKLEDSAVYLCASSLVPISSYNEQFFGPGTRLTVL.

This chain uses TRBV11-2 with TRBJ2-1; 10 nucleotides line up with TRBD2. The CDR3 loop spans 15 amino acids. Germline trimming cut 3 bases from V and 5 bases from J; bases unmatched to any gene: 4. Germline-derived CDR1 and CDR2 are SGHAT and FQNNGV. The CDR3 region is CASSFTSGMNNEQFF. For the CDR3, the DNA is TGTGCCAGCAGCTTTACTAGCGGGATGAACAATGAGCAGTTCTTC.

The chain joins TRBV5-6 to TRBJ2-7; no clear D gene. Trimming took 4 bases from V and 2 from J, leaving 10 bases between them. From germline, CDR1 is SGHDT and CDR2 YYEEEE. This CDR3 is built from 13 residues. The CDR3 sequence is CASSGSLTYEQYF. The CDR3 DNA reads as TGTGCCAGCAGCGGGTCCTTAACCTACGAGCAGTACTTC. The complete variable domain, with remaining parts taken from reference TRBV5-6 and TRBJ2-7, reads DAGVTQSPTHLIKTRGQQVTLRCSPKSGHDTVSWYQQALGQGPQFIFQYYEEEERQRGNFPDRFSGHQFPNYSSELNVNALLLGDSALYLCASSGSLTYEQYFGPGTRLTVT.

The chain recombines TRBV27 with TRBJ1-1; unclear D gene. CDR3 length: 13 residues. Germline lookup yields CDR1 MNHEY and CDR2 SMNVEV (reference sequence). V lost 2 bases to trimming and J lost 12 bases, with 16 bases between them. The CDR3 sequence is CASSLIPPRRTFF. The CDR3 nucleotides are TGTGCCAGCAGTTTAATCCCCCCCAGGCGGACTTTCTTT.

The genes are TRBV7-2 and TRBJ2-7; perhaps TRBD1 as D (6 bases). Trimming removed 2 bases from V and 2 bases from J, with 19 bases in between. This CDR3 is 17 amino acids long. Germline V gene lookup returns CDR1 SGHTA and CDR2 FQGNSA. CDR3 amino acids: CASSLWGGQSSTYEQYF. The CDR3 nucleotides are TGTGCCAGCAGCTTATGGGGTGGACAGTCTTCAACCTACGAGCAGTACTTC.

V gene TRBV7-9 combines with J gene TRBJ2-7; 7 bases match TRBD2. This CDR3 has 16 residues. Germline CDR1 SEHNR, CDR2 FQNEAQ (reference sequence). V shed 5 bases, J shed 0 bases, and the junction held 10 bases outside the gene matches. The CDR3 here is CASSPTTGTTSYEQYF. The CDR3 nucleotides are TGTGCCAGCAGCCCGACTACCGGGACTACCTCCTACGAGCAGTACTTC.

The gene calls are TRBV15 and TRBJ2-1; D gene ambiguous. Per the germline V gene, CDR1 is LNHNV and CDR2 is YYDKDF (reference sequence). This CDR3 is built from 16 residues. Trimming left V 4 bases short and J 0 bases short, with 13 bases between. CDR3 protein: CATSKGPANSYNEQFF. DNA of the CDR3: TGTGCCACCAGCAAGGGTCCTGCGAACTCCTACAATGAGCAGTTCTTC.

This clone was seen only once. The gene calls are TRBV6-5 and TRBJ1-1; D is perhaps TRBD1 (6 bases). The CDR3 has 15 amino acids. The germline CDR1 and CDR2 sequences are MNHEY and SVGAGI. The V end was cut by 4 bases, the J end by 2 bases, with 14 bases between. CDR3 residues: CASSWRVGHNTEAFF. For the CDR3, the DNA is TGTGCCAGCAGTTGGAGAGTGGGACACAACACTGAAGCTTTCTTT.

This chain connects TRBV6-6 to TRBJ2-7, with 12 bases lining up with TRBD2. Germline V gene lookup returns CDR1 MNHNY and CDR2 SVGAGI (reference sequence). The CDR3 has 16 residues. The J segment lost 6 bases and the V segment lost 6 bases, leaving 12 bases of the junction unmatched. The CDR3 sequence is CASRPGLAGPIGEQYF. The CDR3, as DNA: TGTGCCAGCAGACCCGGACTAGCGGGGCCGATCGGCGAGCAGTACTTC.

This chain uses TRBV19 with TRBJ1-1; a weak D match, TRBD1 (5 bases). Germline V CDR1 and CDR2: LNHDA, SQIVND (reference sequence). The V end lost 5 bases, the J end lost 2 bases, and 15 bases lay between the germline ends. This CDR3 spans 15 amino acids. CDR3 amino acids: CASSGWRDGNTEAFF. The CDR3 region has the DNA TGTGCCAGTAGTGGTTGGAGGGACGGAAACACTGAAGCTTTCTTT.